This T cell receptor beta chain originates from a study of cytomegalovirus exposure and HLA in healthy donors (TCRdb year 2017). For the wider study: In an earlier analysis of about 560 of the donors, approximately 300 Gb of sequence data and roughly 100 million unique TCR beta sequences from 180 million or so T cells were reported. In addition to the first cohort of 650 to 800 subjects, a separate validation cohort of around 110 different subjects was used. Every discovery cohort repertoire had been produced on one sequencing platform. On average, roughly 240,000 unique TCR beta nucleotide sequences were sequenced per donor among a few hundred genotyped donors of the cohort, with 15% to 20% of those sequences being non-productive. Donor age, sex, ethnicity and CMV serostatus were compiled together with the repertoire data. The later analysis used no new phenotypic data to find candidate immune exposures, relying instead on TCR beta sequences and their occurrence across donors. A later genetic analysis used genome-wide SNP genotypes for about 65% of the 666 donors, treating that subset as a discovery cohort. Approximately 310 gigabases of sequencing data and approximately 85 million unique TCR sequences were included in an early release covering roughly 600 HLA-typed donors. HLA typing covered class I and class II loci at four-digit resolution. Because of strong linkage in the cohort, 5 or 6 DR-DQ haplotypes were treated as single units for association and clustering. Of the 300 to 500 genotyped donors, 65% to 90% were placed in the genetic ancestry cluster associated with self-reported Caucasian donors. The aim of the study was to test whether cataloging public T cell receptors could identify signatures of past pathogen exposure. The T cell repertoires of some 670 subjects were profiled by immunosequencing and related to cytomegalovirus serostatus. To study patterns of TCR occurrence, a later analysis re-analyzed previously published TCR beta repertoires from around 700 donors and added high-resolution HLA genotyping. An earlier analysis of roughly 580 of the donors used high-throughput TCR beta sequencing to judge whether each TCR beta V gene segment behaved as functional or pseudogenic. Typing coverage varied by locus: about 620-640 donors for A, B, C, DRB1 and DQB1; approximately 520 for DQA1; about 570 for DPA1; approximately 490 for DPB1. The study combined high-throughput TCR immunosequencing, statistical association of individual TCRs with disease status, and machine learning to predict cytomegalovirus infection status. Results the study describes overall, beyond this receptor: When HLA alleles, especially DR and DQ, strongly co-occurred, TCR associations were difficult to assign to individual alleles. The 87-base-pair reads could not distinguish some IMGT-functional V segments, including TRBV6-2 and TRBV6-3, so those segments were excluded. Specific HLA alleles were associated with 15,000 to 20,000 TCR beta sequences at a false discovery rate of 0.05 in a later analysis. In an earlier analysis of some 640 of the donors, most TCR beta V segments were observed in productive rearrangements about 87% or about 30% of the time, broadly matching IMGT annotations. A further reported finding was that TCR beta sequences accurately predicted the HLA-A and HLA-B alleles for most subjects in the first cohort. A group of highly shared sequence variants was considered likely to be a technical artifact of the sequencing pipeline. Most TCR sequences were observed very rarely across donors, whereas some public TCRs were present in many individuals. In vitro tests confirmed that a few of the cytomegalovirus-associated TCR beta chains recognize cytomegalovirus antigens. Compared with the roughly 720-donor mean, donors in an Asian-associated ancestry cluster had fewer N-insertions in productive TCRs, according to a later genetic analysis. For the cohort, immune exposure information was limited to CMV serostatus. Correlated functional status among segregating V segments might reflect linkage disequilibrium, but an unknown experimental factor could not be ruled out. According to a later analysis, most CMV-associated TCR beta chains appeared to be HLA-restricted, and the HLA associations seemed to be driven largely by CMV exposure. A later analysis found that HLA-associated TCR beta chains were more clonally expanded and had lower generation probabilities than equally common non-associated chains. A later analysis reported that several top co-occurrence clusters appeared linked to parvovirus B19, influenza, CMV and Epstein-Barr virus. V-gene and J-gene trimming of TCR beta chains was associated with a missense DCLRE1C variant in a later genetic analysis, and the association was replicated in an independent cohort. The earlier analysis of approximately 540 of the donors excluded about 16 rarely observed V segments, including chromosome 9 orphons, because counts were too low. The classifier was reported to diagnose cytomegalovirus status with high specificity and sensitivity in both the original cohort and the validation cohort. The study listed approximately 150 TCR beta chains as associated with cytomegalovirus. The authors suggested that the approach could potentially be generalized to other disease states and immunological phenotypes. In this cohort, only TCR beta chains were sequenced, and detectable features were limited by the absence of alpha or paired-chain data. Because some donors lacked HLA typing at each locus, the association tests relied only on the typed subset. Presence/absence analyses assumed roughly uniform sequencing depth across donors, an assumption that may not hold. A later analysis found that TCR association rates varied across HLA loci, with DRB1 alleles showing the most associated TCRs and HLA-C alleles the fewest.

The library was built by means of the immunoSEQ multiplex PCR assay. A mixture of 60 forward primers for TCR Vbeta segments and 13 reverse primers for TCR Jbeta segments was used in the multiplex PCR. A multiplex PCR assay on genomic DNA amplified the CDR3 region of rearranged TCR beta genes. The Illumina HiSeq System was used to sequence the amplified TCR beta libraries as 87-base-pair reads. Turning to the authors' computational methods: A later analysis counted 75 million to 100 million unique TCR beta chains across the 650 to 700 repertoires, and some 11 million of these chains were shared by at least two donors. Raw reads were error-corrected and collapsed into unique sequences by a nearest-neighbor algorithm in which closely related sequences were merged to remove PCR and sequencing errors. To assign V, D and J gene segments, CDR3 sequences were aligned to IMGT reference sequences. For a sequence to be retained, a match of at least six nucleotides to both a V gene segment and a J gene segment was required. Rearrangements were classified as productive when the CDR3 lacked stop codons and remained in frame with V and J, and all other rearrangements were classified as non-productive. CDR3 was defined by IMGT convention, running from the second conserved V-encoded cysteine to the conserved J-encoded phenylalanine. Sequences without an unambiguous match to a single V gene segment were excluded from the earlier analysis of about 600 of the donors. In an earlier analysis of more than 500 of the donors, a V segment was called functional when productive rearrangements were above 56.7%, and segregating when the standard deviation between donors exceeded 5%. A statistical classification framework was built to diagnose cytomegalovirus status from the catalog of TCR beta chain sequences. V and J gene assignment, in a later analysis, came from comparing TCR nucleotide sequences with IMGT/GENE-DB human TR gene sequences. The TCRdist pipeline was used in a later analysis to assign CDR3 sequences and most-parsimonious VDJ recombination scenarios. In a later analysis, each TCR beta chain was defined by its CDR3 amino acid sequence together with its V-gene family, and reads without a unique V-gene family were excluded. To address suspected cross-contamination and a sequencing artifact, a later analysis removed a few hundred highly shared, low-generation-probability nucleotide sequences. In a later analysis, a clonal expansion index was calculated for each public chain from normalized within-repertoire ranks of inferred template counts. In a later analysis, generation probabilities were computed using a VDJ recombination model fitted to out-of-frame rearrangements, and the results were checked against IGoR. Hypergeometric tests were used in a later analysis to score TCR-TCR, TCR-HLA and TCR-CMV co-occurrence, with a repertoire-size bias correction applied to the TCR pairs. In a later analysis, false discovery rates were estimated by permuting HLA or CMV assignments 20 times. In a later analysis, co-occurring TCRs were grouped using DBSCAN, with TCRdist sequence similarity added in when clustering inside HLA-allele-positive subsets. For co-occurrence clustering, repertoires with fewer than 30,000 or more than 120,000 public chains were excluded, along with five repertoires with anomalous nucleotide sharing. In TCRdb, the immuneACCESS table is reduced to in-frame sequences with V and J assigned. These tables do not hold every clone; where another copy was compared, an unresolved V gene accounts for under half, and the others remain unexplained. That table gives V, J and clone size, and the DNA gave D and trimming. The sample table includes 200,000 to 250,000 clones. 1.1% of the sample belongs to the ten largest clones.

Points on this clone: Its target antigen remains unknown.

The cohort comprised approximately 700 healthy bone marrow donors. Cohort members were all nominally healthy when sampled, although unrecorded immune exposures were likely present. The donor tested CMV seropositive and was one of the 289 seropositive cohort members. A peripheral blood sample was collected from each donor, and TCR beta sequencing was performed on peripheral blood mononuclear cells. The Qiagen DNeasy Blood Extraction Kit was used to extract genomic DNA from the blood cell samples. Relative to germline, V is missing 0 bases and J is missing 0 bases, with 4 bases of the junction outside any gene match. CDR1 and CDR2 are drawn from the germline V gene: SNHLY, FYNNEI. Taken from cysteine to phenylalanine, the CDR3 has 16 residues. Only the CDR3 DNA is retained, 48 bases long and in frame from the first base.

Specimen: PBMCs. The chain was built from TRBV2 and TRBJ2-5; TRBD2 aligns with 7 central bases. This sequence originates from a girl between 2 and 10 years old in good health and CMV-seropositive. The CDR3 loop reads CASSEAGRGNQETQYF. The DNA sequence is TGTGCCAGCAGTGAAGCAGGGAGGGGTAACCAAGAGACCCAGTACTTC.